This record covers a single T cell receptor beta chain. The entry originates in a study of OX40 agonist ivuxolimab in advanced cancers. Study-wide context: About 40% of patients had received prior checkpoint inhibitor therapy.

With 0 bases removed from V and 10 bases from J, the gap between germline ends came to 8 bases. Germline CDR1 and CDR2: SGHNT and YYREEE (reference sequence). The CDR3 sequence is 12 residues long. Profiled with immunoSEQ multiplex PCR; TCRdb holds only in-frame clones, not every one. The sample contains roughly 64,000 clones, 80% to 85% of which appear only once. The chain couples TRBV5-4 to TRBJ2-1; D may match TRBD1 or TRBD2 (6 bases each). The sequences come from CD4+ or CD8+ T cells sorted from blood, collected in a trial of the OX40 agonist ivuxolimab. This TCR was sampled from an adult with an advanced solid tumor such as melanoma, head and neck, liver or kidney cancer. CDR3 coding DNA: TGTGCCAGCAGCTTGGGCGGGACAGAGCAGTTCTTC. Protein: CASSLGGTEQFF.